The 5 T cell receptor beta chains reported below all come from one sample, sequenced in a study of blood T cell repertoires in COVID-19. Profiled with immunoSEQ multiplex PCR; TCRdb holds only in-frame clones, not every one. The sample lists under 150,000 clones, about nine tenths occurring once. Input material: peripheral blood. These receptors were collected from a human donor with active COVID-19. The donor label of this sample is uncertain.

This rearrangement joins TRBV5-4 to TRBJ1-2, with 7 bases aligning to TRBD1. CDR1 and CDR2 from the germline V gene are SGHNT and YYREEE (reference sequence). The CDR3 runs 16 residues. V was pared by 0 bases and J by 4 bases, with 9 bases of the junction left unmatched. The CDR3 loop reads CASSLGGPGQIYGYTF. The DNA for the CDR3 is TGTGCCAGCAGCTTGGGGGGGCCGGGACAGATCTATGGCTACACCTTC.

This chain links TRBV4-3 with TRBJ2-5, with D possibly matching TRBD1 (5 bases). This CDR3 has 14 amino acids. The germline gives CDR1 LGHNA, CDR2 YSLEER. The germline V and J ends were trimmed by 0 bases and 7 bases, with 12 bases remaining between them. CDR3 sequence reads: CASSQDRVPGTQYF. For the CDR3, the DNA is TGCGCCAGCAGCCAAGACAGGGTCCCGGGGACCCAGTACTTC.

This chain links TRBV7-2 with TRBJ1-3; the D gene is possibly TRBD1 (5 bases). Germline V CDR1 and CDR2: SGHTA, FQGNSA. The CDR3 covers 15 residues. V lost 5 bases and J lost 0, with 11 bases in between. The DNA for the CDR3 is TGTGCCAGCAGCCGCGGGACCGCCTCTGGAAACACCATATATTTT. Its protein product is CASSRGTASGNTIYF.

V is TRBV5-5 and J is TRBJ1-6; TRBD1 aligns across 8 bases. V was clipped by 2 bases and J by 5 bases; unmatched bases: 3. The CDR3 covers 15 residues. Per the germline V gene, CDR1 is SGHKS and CDR2 is YYEKEE (reference sequence). CDR3 sequence: CASSFQGANNSPLHF. CDR3 DNA: TGTGCCAGCAGCTTTCAGGGGGCAAATAATTCACCCCTCCACTTT.

The chain employs TRBV28 and TRBJ1-6; D gene ambiguous. V dropped 7 bases and J dropped 10 bases, with 11 bases sitting between them. The germline CDR1 and CDR2 sequences are MDHEN and SYDVKM. This CDR3 is 12 amino acids long. CDR3 sequence (DNA): TGTGCCAGCATCGACATTGGGTCACCCCTCCACTTT. Translated: CASIDIGSPLHF.